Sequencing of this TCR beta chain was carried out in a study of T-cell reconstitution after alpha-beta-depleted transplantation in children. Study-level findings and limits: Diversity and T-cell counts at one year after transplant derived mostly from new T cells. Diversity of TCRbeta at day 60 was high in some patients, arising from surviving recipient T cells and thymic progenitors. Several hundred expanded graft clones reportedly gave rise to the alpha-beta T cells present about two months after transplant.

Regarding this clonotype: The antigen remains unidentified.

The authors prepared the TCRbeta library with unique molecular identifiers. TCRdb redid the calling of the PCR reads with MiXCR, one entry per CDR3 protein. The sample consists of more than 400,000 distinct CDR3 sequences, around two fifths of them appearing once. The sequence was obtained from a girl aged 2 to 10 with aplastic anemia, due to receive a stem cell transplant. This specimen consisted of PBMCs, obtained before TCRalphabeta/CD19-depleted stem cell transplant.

The CDR3 loop is CASSLFIVPKFF. CDR3 nucleotides: TGTGCCAGCAGTTTATTTATAGTCCCTAAGTTCTTC. J is TRBJ2-1 and V is TRBV12-3 or TRBV12-4, with D hard to call. V was trimmed by 2 bases and J by 14 bases, leaving 13 bases between them. The CDR3 has 12 amino acids.